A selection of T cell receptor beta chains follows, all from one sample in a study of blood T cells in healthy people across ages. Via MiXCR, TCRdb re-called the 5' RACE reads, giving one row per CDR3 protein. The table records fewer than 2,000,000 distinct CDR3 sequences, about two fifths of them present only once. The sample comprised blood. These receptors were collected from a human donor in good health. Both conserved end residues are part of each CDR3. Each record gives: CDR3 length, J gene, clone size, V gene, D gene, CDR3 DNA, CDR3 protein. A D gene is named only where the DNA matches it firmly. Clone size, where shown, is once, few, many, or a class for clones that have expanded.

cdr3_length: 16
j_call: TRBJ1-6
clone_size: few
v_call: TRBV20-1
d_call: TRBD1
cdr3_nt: TGCAGTGCTAGAGACCCACGGACAGGGCTCTATTCACCCCTCCACTTT
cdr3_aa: CSARDPRTGLYSPLHF

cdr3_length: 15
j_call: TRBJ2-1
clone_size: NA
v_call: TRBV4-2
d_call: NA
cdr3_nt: TGTGCCAGCAGCCAAGGGGAGGGGGGCGCCAATGAGCAGTTCTTC
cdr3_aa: CASSQGEGGANEQFF

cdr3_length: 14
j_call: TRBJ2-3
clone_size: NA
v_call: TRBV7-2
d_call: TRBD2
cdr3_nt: TGTGCCAGCAGCCCTAGCGTATCGGGGGGTACGCAGTATTTT
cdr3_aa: CASSPSVSGGTQYF

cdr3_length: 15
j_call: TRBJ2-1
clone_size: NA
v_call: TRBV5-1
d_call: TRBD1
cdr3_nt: TGCGCCAGCAGCTTGACGGGACAGGTCTACAATGAGCAGTTCTTC
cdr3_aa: CASSLTGQVYNEQFF

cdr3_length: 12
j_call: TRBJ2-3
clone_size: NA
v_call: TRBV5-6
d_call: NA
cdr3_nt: TGTGCCATCAGCTTGGATCTAGATACGCAGTATTTT
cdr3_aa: CAISLDLDTQYF

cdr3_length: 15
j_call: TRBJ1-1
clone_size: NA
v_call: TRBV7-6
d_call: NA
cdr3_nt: TGTGCCAGCAGCTTATCATACGGAGGCAAACAGGAAGCTTTCTTT
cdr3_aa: CASSLSYGGKQEAFF

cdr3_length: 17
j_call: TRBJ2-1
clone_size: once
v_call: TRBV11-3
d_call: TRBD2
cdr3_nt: TGTGCCAGCAGCTTAGGAATTCTAGCGGGGGATATCAATGAGCAGTTCTTC
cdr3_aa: CASSLGILAGDINEQFF

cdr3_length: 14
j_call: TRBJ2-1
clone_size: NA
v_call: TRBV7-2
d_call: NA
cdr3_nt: TGTGCCAGCAGCTTACCACAGGATTACAATGAGCAGTTCTTC
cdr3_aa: CASSLPQDYNEQFF

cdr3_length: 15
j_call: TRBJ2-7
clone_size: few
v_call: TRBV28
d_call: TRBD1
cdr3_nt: TGTGCCAGCAGTTGGGACAGGGACTTCTCCTACGAGCAGTACTTC
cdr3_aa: CASSWDRDFSYEQYF

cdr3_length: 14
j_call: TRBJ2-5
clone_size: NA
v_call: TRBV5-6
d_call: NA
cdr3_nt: TGTGCCAGCAGCTTGGAGGGTGTCTCGGGGACCCAGTACTTC
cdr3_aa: CASSLEGVSGTQYF

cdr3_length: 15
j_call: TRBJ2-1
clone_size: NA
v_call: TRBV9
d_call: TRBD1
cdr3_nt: TGTGCCAGCAGCGTAGCCGGGACAGATATCAATGAGCAGTTCTTC
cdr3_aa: CASSVAGTDINEQFF

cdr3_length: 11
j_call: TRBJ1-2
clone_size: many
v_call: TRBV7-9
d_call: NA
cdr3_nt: TGTGCCAGCGGGTCGATCTATGGCTACACCTTC
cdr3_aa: CASGSIYGYTF

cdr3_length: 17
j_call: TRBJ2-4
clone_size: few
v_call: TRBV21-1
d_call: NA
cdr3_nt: TGTGCCAGCAGCAAAAGTGATGATCGTCCTTCCAAAAACATTCAGTACTTC
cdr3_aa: CASSKSDDRPSKNIQYF

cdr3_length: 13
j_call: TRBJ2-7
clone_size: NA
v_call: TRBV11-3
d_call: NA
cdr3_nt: TGTGCCAGCAGCCCCCCAGGTCAGCACGAGCAGTACTTC
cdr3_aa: CASSPPGQHEQYF

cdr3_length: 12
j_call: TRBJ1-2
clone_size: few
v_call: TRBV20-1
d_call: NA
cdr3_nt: TGCAGTGCTAGGGCCGTTTCCTATGGCTACACCTTC
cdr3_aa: CSARAVSYGYTF

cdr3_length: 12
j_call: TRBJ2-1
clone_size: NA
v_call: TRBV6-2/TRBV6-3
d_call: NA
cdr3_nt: TGTGCCAACAGTTACGGGAACGGTGAGCAGTTCTTC
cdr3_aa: CANSYGNGEQFF

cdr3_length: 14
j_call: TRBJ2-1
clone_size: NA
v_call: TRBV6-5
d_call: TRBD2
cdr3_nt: TGTGCCAGTCTAGCGGGGGGGGAAAACAATGAGCAGTTCTTC
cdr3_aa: CASLAGGENNEQFF

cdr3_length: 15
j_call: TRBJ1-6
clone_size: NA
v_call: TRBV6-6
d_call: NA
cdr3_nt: TGTGCCAGCAGTTACTCGACTAGGGGGGATTCACCCCTCCACTTT
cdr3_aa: CASSYSTRGDSPLHF

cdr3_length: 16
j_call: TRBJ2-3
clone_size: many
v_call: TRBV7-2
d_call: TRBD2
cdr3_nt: TGTGCCAGCAGCTTAGCTGGCGGGGGGGCCATAGATACGCAGTATTTT
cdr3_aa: CASSLAGGGAIDTQYF

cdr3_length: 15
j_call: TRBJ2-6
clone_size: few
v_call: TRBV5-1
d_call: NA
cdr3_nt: TGCGCCGGCAAGGACAGTTCCTCTGGGGCCAACGTCCTGACTTTC
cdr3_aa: CAGKDSSSGANVLTF

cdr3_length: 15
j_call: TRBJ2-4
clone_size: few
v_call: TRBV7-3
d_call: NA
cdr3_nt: TGTGCCAACAGCTTAAATCCAGGAGCCAAAAACATTCAGTACTTC
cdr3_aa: CANSLNPGAKNIQYF

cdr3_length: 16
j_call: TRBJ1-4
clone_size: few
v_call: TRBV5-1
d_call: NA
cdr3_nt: TGCGCCAGCAGCTTGGCCGCGGGTTCGACTAATGAAAAACTGTTTTTT
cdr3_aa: CASSLAAGSTNEKLFF

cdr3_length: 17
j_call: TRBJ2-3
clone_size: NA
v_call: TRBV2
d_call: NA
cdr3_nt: TGTGCCAGCAGTGAAGCCAACGGAAGCCCTGAGGCAGATACGCAGTATTTT
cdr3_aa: CASSEANGSPEADTQYF

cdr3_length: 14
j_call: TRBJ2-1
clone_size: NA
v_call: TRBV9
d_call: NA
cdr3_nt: TGTGCCAGCAGCCCCTGGGGGGTTGGCAATGAGCAGTTCTTC
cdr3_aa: CASSPWGVGNEQFF

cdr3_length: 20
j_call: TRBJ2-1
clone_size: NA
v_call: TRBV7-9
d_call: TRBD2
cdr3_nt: TGTGCCAGCAGCTCCCGACAGGGCGGGACTAGCGGTCAGCTTAACAATGAGCAGTTCTTC
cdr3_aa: CASSSRQGGTSGQLNNEQFF

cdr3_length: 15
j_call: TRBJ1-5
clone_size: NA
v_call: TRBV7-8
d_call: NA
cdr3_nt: TGTACCAGCAGCTCCGGACGGCTAGCGGATCAGCCCCAGCATTTT
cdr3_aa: CTSSSGRLADQPQHF

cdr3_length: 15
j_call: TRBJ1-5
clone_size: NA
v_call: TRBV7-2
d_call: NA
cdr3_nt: TGTGCCAGCAGCTTAGTAATGGGGGCGGGTCAGCCCCAGCATTTT
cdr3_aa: CASSLVMGAGQPQHF

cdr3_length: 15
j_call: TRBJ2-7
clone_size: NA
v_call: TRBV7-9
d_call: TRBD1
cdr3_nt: TGTGCCAGCAGCTCGGAGGACAGGGGAAGCTACGAGCAGTACTTC
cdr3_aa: CASSSEDRGSYEQYF

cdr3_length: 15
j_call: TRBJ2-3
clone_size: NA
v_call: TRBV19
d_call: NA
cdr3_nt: TGTGCCACCAATCCGACAGGGAGGGACACAGATACGCAGTATTTT
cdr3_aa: CATNPTGRDTDTQYF

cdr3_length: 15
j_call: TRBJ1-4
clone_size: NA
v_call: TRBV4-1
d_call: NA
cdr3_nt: TGCGCCAGCAGCCAAGCGACAGGACCTAATGAAAAACTGTTTTTT
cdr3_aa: CASSQATGPNEKLFF

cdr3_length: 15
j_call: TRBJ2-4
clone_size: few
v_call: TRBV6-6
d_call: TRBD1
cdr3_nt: TGTGCCAGCAGTTCGTCCGACAGGGATCAGGGAGAGCAGTACTTC
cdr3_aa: CASSSSDRDQGEQYF

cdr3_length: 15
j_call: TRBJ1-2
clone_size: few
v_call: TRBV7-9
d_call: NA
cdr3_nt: TGTGCCAGCAGCTCAAAGGACAGAGTCGACTATGGCTACACCTTC
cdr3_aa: CASSSKDRVDYGYTF

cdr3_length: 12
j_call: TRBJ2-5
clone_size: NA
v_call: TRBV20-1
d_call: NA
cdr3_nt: TGCAGTGCTAGCCCCCAGGGGTTTGAGCAGTACTTC
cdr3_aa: CSASPQGFEQYF

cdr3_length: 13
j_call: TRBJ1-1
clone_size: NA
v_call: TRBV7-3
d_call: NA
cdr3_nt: TGTGCCAGCAGCACAACGGGGAGGGCTGAAGCTTTCTTT
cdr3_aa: CASSTTGRAEAFF

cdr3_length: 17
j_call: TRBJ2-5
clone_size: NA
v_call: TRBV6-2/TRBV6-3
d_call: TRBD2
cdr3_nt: TGTGCCAGCAGCCACGGCACGGGGGGGGCCCATGTCAAGACCCAGTACTTC
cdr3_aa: CASSHGTGGAHVKTQYF

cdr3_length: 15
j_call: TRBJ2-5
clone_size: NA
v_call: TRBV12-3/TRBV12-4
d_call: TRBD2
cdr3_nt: TGTGCCAGCAGTTTGGAGCGGGGGGGCTTAGAGACCCAGTACTTC
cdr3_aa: CASSLERGGLETQYF